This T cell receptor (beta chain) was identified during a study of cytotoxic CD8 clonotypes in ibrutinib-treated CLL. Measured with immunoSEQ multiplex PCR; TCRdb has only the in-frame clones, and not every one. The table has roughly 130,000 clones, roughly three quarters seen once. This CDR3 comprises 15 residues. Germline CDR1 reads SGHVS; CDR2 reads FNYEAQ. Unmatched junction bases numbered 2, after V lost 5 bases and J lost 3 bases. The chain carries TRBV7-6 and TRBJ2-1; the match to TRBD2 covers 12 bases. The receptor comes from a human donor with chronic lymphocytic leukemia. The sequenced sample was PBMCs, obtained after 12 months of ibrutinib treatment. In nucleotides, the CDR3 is TGTGCCAGCAGCCCTAGCGGGAGGGTCTACAATGAGCAGTTCTTC. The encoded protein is CASSPSGRVYNEQFF.